The 3 T cell receptor beta chains listed next were all sequenced from one sample in a study of blood T cells in healthy people across ages. Sample-barcoded 5' priming and a J-beta primer mix drove a second PCR of roughly 7 to 11 cycles. TCRdb redid the calling of the 5' RACE reads with MiXCR, one entry per CDR3 protein. The table lists approximately 800,000 distinct CDR3 sequences, about a quarter of them singletons. This same sample was also taken into another study, of T cells of mothers and their children.

The material sequenced was blood. These receptor sequences come from a boy between 10 and 17 years old in good health.

Many counts were recorded for this clonotype. The rearrangement uses TRBV10-3 and TRBJ2-5; D could derive from TRBD1 or TRBD2 (5 bases each). The CDR3 consists of 13 residues. V was shortened by 2 bases and J by 5 bases, with 9 bases between the two germline ends. Germline V gene lookup returns CDR1 ENHRY and CDR2 SYGVKD. This chain's CDR3 is CAISEAGTETQYF. CDR3 DNA: TGTGCCATCAGTGAGGCAGGGACGGAGACCCAGTACTTC.

This clonotype was observed a few times. The chain uses TRBV30 and TRBJ2-1; 8 bases are a match to TRBD2. V was pared by 2 bases and J by 6 bases, with 3 bases of the junction left unmatched. This CDR3 region has 13 residues. Germline-derived CDR1 and CDR2 are GTSNPN and SVGIG (reference sequence). CDR3 bases: TGTGCCTGGAGTATTAGCGGGGTCAATGAGCAGTTCTTC. This encodes CAWSISGVNEQFF.

The rearrangement uses TRBV12-3 or TRBV12-4 and TRBJ1-3; the match to TRBD1 covers 9 bases. The CDR3 length is 18 residues. V shed 3 bases, J shed 0 bases, and the junction held 9 bases outside the gene matches. CDR3 in amino acids: CASSFGTGSTYSGNTIYF. Here the CDR3 DNA reads TGTGCCAGCAGTTTTGGGACAGGGAGCACCTACTCTGGAAACACCATATATTTT.